The T cell receptor beta chain under discussion was sequenced for a study of T cell responses to AZD1222 COVID-19 vaccine. Pooling covered second doses at about 4 or about 12 weeks. Measured with immunoSEQ multiplex PCR; TCRdb has only the in-frame clones, and not every one. Of 100,000 to 130,000 clones listed, 87% are singletons. The CDR3 consists of 16 residues. Trimming removed 2 bases at V and 0 bases at J, with 9 bases between. Per the germline V gene, CDR1 is SGDLS and CDR2 is YYNGEE. The sequenced sample was peripheral blood, obtained 28 days after the second AZD1222 dose. V and J are TRBV9 and TRBJ1-6; D unresolved. This TCR came from an adult who received the AZD1222 COVID-19 vaccine. CDR3 residues: CASSVSVNSYNSPLHF. DNA of the CDR3: TGTGCCAGCAGCGTGTCGGTCAACTCCTATAATTCACCCCTCCACTTT.